The clone carrying this TCR beta chain was seen only once. Its target is not known. The data were obtained in a study of cytomegalovirus exposure and HLA in healthy donors. Overall study findings and caveats: Data from an earlier analysis indicated that most TCR beta V segments were productive either about 90% or about 30% of the time. As a later analysis showed, a missense DCLRE1C variant was linked to trimming of TCR beta V- and J-genes.

In the PCR, 60 Vbeta and 13 Jbeta primers were used. Some clones are missing from TCRdb's copy, which holds only in-frame ones; the method was immunoSEQ multiplex PCR. This sample has about 190,000 clones, with just under 75% found just once. Sequencing input: PBMCs. The source is a man aged 30 to 45 in good health and CMV-seropositive.

The DNA of the CDR3 is TGTGCCAGCAGTTTATCGGCAGGGGGCTGGACTGAAGCTTTCTTT. Amino acid sequence: CASSLSAGGWTEAFF. V and J are TRBV28 and TRBJ1-1, with TRBD1 identical over 8 bases. The length of the CDR3 is 15 residues. Germline assignment: CDR1 MDHEN and CDR2 SYDVKM. Trimming removed 1 base from V and 5 bases from J; junction bases left unmatched: 6.